What follows are 14 T cell receptor beta chains derived from one specimen sequenced in a study of patients and donors after allogeneic stem cell transplantation. In TCRdb, the RT-PCR reads were re-called with MiXCR into one record per CDR3 protein. The table has about 90,000 distinct CDR3 sequences, about 48% seen once. Sequencing was performed on blood, either unsorted or a sorted T cell fraction (not recorded which). The receptors here all came from a human donor who was either an allogeneic HSCT recipient or a stem cell or donor lymphocyte infusion donor (not recorded which). It is not recorded whose cells these are; they may come from a transplant donor.

This clonotype was detected once. Germline is not matched at one junction end, which may reflect a read error. V and J are TRBV10-3 and TRBJ1-1, with 8 bases identical to TRBD1. The germline V gene has CDR1 ENHRY and CDR2 SYGVKD. The CDR3 is made up of 16 amino acids. The CDR3 protein is CATGQGAYPTNAEAFF. CDR3 bases: TGTGCCACCGGACAGGGAGCGTACCCCACGAACGCTGAAGCTTTCTTT.

The V and J genes are TRBV7-2 and TRBJ2-3, with 9 bases aligning to TRBD2. Looked up from germline, CDR1 is SGHTA and CDR2 is FQGNSA. Trimming cost V 10 bases and J 14 bases; bases outside gene matches: 10. The CDR3 length is 11 residues. CDR3 nucleotide sequence: TGTGCCATGACGCTGGGACTAGCCCTGTATTTT. Translation gives CAMTLGLALYF.

J is TRBJ1-6 and V is TRBV12-3 or TRBV12-4; 8 bases line up with TRBD1. The CDR3 covers 15 residues. V shed 5 bases, J shed 9 bases, and the junction held 9 bases outside the gene matches. The CDR3, as DNA: TGTGCCAGCAGTCAAGAGACAGGGGCGATTTCACCCCTCCACTTT. As protein: CASSQETGAISPLHF.

The chain combines TRBV14 with TRBJ2-7, with a weak D call TRBD2 (6 bases). The CDR3 is 14 residues long. V lost 3 bases and J 3 bases, leaving 12 bases between the germline ends. Germline V CDR1 and CDR2: SGHDN, FVKESK. This chain's CDR3 is CASSHRDFHYEQYF. The CDR3 DNA follows: TGTGCCAGCAGCCACCGGGACTTTCACTACGAGCAGTACTTC.

Here the CDR3 DNA reads TGTGCCAGCGCCGTGAGGGGGCATAGCAATCAGCCCCAGCATTTT. As protein: CASAVRGHSNQPQHF. V and J are TRBV12-3 or TRBV12-4 and TRBJ1-5; 7 bases align to TRBD1. After removal of 8 bases from V and 0 bases from J, the junction contained 7 bases not matched to a gene. The CDR3 extends over 15 amino acids.

CDR3 nucleotides: TGTGCCAGCAGCCAAGAAGGCTCCTACGAGCAGTACTTC. Translating it yields CASSQEGSYEQYF. This chain joins TRBV3-1 and TRBJ2-7, with no clear D. Trimming stripped 0 bases from V and 0 bases from J, with 3 bases between. This CDR3 region has 13 residues. The germline V gene has CDR1 LGHDT and CDR2 YNNKEL (reference sequence).

This clonotype was found a few times. This sequence joins TRBV28 and TRBJ1-1; 9 bases map to TRBD1. The CDR3 contains 15 residues. Looked up from germline, CDR1 is MDHEN and CDR2 is SYDVKM. With 8 bases clipped from V and 5 bases from J, the junction kept 12 bases outside the gene matches. CDR3 coding DNA: TGTGCCAGCCGCACAGGGGGCGCGTTCAAGACTGAAGCTTTCTTT. This translates into CASRTGGAFKTEAFF.

The sample holds one count of this clonotype. This rearrangement joins TRBV20-1 to TRBJ2-7, with 10 bases fitting TRBD2. V lost 5 bases, J lost 2 bases, and 3 bases stayed unmatched. The CDR3 has 13 residues. From germline, CDR1 is DFQATT and CDR2 SNEGSKA (reference sequence). The CDR3 DNA follows: TGCAGTGCTCAGGGACTAGCGCCCTACGAGCAGTACTTC. It encodes CSAQGLAPYEQYF.

The chain couples TRBV6-2 or TRBV6-3 to TRBJ1-4; D unclear. Germline V lookup: CDR1 MNHEY, CDR2 SVGEGT. Trimming left V 2 bases short and J 6 bases short, with 7 bases between. The CDR3 is 13 amino acids. The CDR3 DNA follows: TGTGCCAGCAGTTACCGCCAGCATGAAAAACTGTTTTTT. It yields the protein CASSYRQHEKLFF.

The rearrangement uses TRBV5-1 and TRBJ1-2; 9 nucleotides match TRBD1. Trimming took 5 bases from V and 7 from J; bases not matched to a gene: 6. The CDR3 covers 13 residues. Germline V lookup: CDR1 SGHRS, CDR2 YFSETQ. The DNA of the CDR3 is TGCGCCAGCAGTACAGGGGGCGCATTTGGCTACACCTTC. Translation: CASSTGGAFGYTF. The full variable domain, rest sourced from reference TRBV5-1 and TRBJ1-2, is KAGVTQTPRYLIKTRGQQVTLSCSPISGHRSVSWYQQTPGQGLQFLFEYFSETQRNKGNFPGRFSGRQFSNSRSEMNVSTLELGDSALYLCASSTGGAFGYTFGSGTRLTVV.

This clonotype was recorded only once. This chain joins TRBV5-1 and TRBJ1-5; the D is unclear. V was shortened by 5 bases and J by 0 bases, with 15 bases between the two germline ends. The V gene's germline CDR1 is SGHRS and CDR2 YFSETQ. This CDR3 is built from 16 residues. CDR3 region: CASSPTRSLSNQPQHF. CDR3 nucleotides: TGCGCCAGCAGTCCTACGCGCTCGCTTAGCAATCAGCCCCAGCATTTT.

The table lists this clonotype with a few counts. The V and J genes are TRBV4-3 and TRBJ1-3; a weak D match, TRBD1 (6 bases). There are 16 residues in the CDR3. The germline V gene has CDR1 LGHNA and CDR2 YSLEER. V was cut by 1 base and J by 8 bases, with 18 bases left in between. Written as DNA, the CDR3 is TGCGCCAGCAGCCAAGGGCTGGGACACGCTTTGGACACCATATATTTT. Protein: CASSQGLGHALDTIYF.

This clonotype was counted between two and nine times. The chain couples TRBV28 to TRBJ2-5, with D hard to call. This CDR3 is 13 amino acids long. In germline, CDR1 is MDHEN, CDR2 SYDVKM. V lost 2 bases, J lost 5 bases, and 9 bases lay in between. Written as DNA, the CDR3 is TGTGCCAGCAGTTTACCAGTAGTTGAGACCCAGTACTTC. This sequence encodes CASSLPVVETQYF.

The chain uses TRBV12-3 or TRBV12-4 and TRBJ1-1; D ambiguous. CDR3 size: 13 residues. V lost 5 bases and J 4 bases, leaving 11 bases between the germline ends. The CDR3 protein is CASSVGRVTEAFF. The CDR3 DNA sequence: TGTGCCAGCAGTGTCGGAAGGGTCACTGAAGCTTTCTTT.